Below are 11 T cell receptor beta chains sequenced from a single sample in a study of T cells in Graves' hyperthyroidism and ophthalmopathy (dated by TCRdb to about 2019). The library was generated by multiplex PCR. Sequenced using an Illumina HiSeq 2000. TCR beta CDR3 regions were amplified from RNA transcripts. A first-round RT-PCR of the TCR CDR3 used the HTBI primer set with the Qiagen OneStep RT-PCR kit. TCRdb reprocessing: public reads trimmed at Q25 with fastp, clones called with MiXCR, in-frame beta chains kept. Identical CDR3 protein sequences are pooled into one entry, listed with their most common genes and DNA. Recorded for this sample are about 210,000 distinct CDR3 sequences; approximately 17% of them occurred a single time. Together, the top ten hold approximately 50% of the sample. The sequenced material came from blood. The receptors stem from a man in his fifties with Graves' hyperthyroidism.

This clonotype was found a few times. The chain couples TRBV6-1 to TRBJ1-2; the D is unclear. The germline V and J ends were trimmed by 4 bases and 7 bases, with 10 bases remaining between them. CDR3 length equals 12 residues. The V gene's germline CDR1 is MNHNS and CDR2 SASEGT. CDR3 in amino acids: CASSVYGGGYTF. Here the CDR3 DNA reads TGTGCCAGCAGTGTGTACGGAGGTGGCTACACCTTC.

This clonotype has a count of ten or more. This chain joins TRBV7-9 and TRBJ2-6, with a possible D match to TRBD1 (6 bases). CDR3 length: 18 amino acids. V was cut by 1 base and J by 0 bases, with 13 bases left in between. The V gene's germline CDR1 is SEHNR and CDR2 FQNEAQ (reference sequence). The DNA for the CDR3 is TGTGCCAGCAGCTTAGTGAGGGGGAGAATCTCTGGGGCCAACGTCCTGACTTTC. Translated, it gives CASSLVRGRISGANVLTF. Full variable domain (remainder filled in from reference TRBV7-9 and TRBJ2-6): DTGVSQNPRHKITKRGQNVTFRCDPISEHNRLYWYRQTLGQGPEFLTYFQNEAQLEKSRLLSDRFSAERPKGSFSTLEIQRTEQGDSAMYLCASSLVRGRISGANVLTFGAGSRLTVL.

This clonotype was seen at least ten times. The chain recombines TRBV12-3 or TRBV12-4 with TRBJ1-1; D is perhaps TRBD1 (6 bases). This CDR3 has 14 residues. Trimming stripped 6 bases from V and 3 bases from J, with 14 bases between. The CDR3 loop reads CASSLQGSHTEAFF. The CDR3 DNA reads TGTGCCAGCAGCCTTCAGGGGAGTCACACTGAAGCTTTCTTT.

This clonotype was detected ten times or more. The V call is TRBV6-2 or TRBV6-3, the J call TRBJ2-1; D gene uncertain. Germline values: CDR1 MNHEY, CDR2 SVGEGT. The ends were cut back, 0 bases at V and 3 bases at J, with 9 bases in the middle. The CDR3 consists of 15 residues. The CDR3 sequence: CASSYSMDGYNEQFF. CDR3 nucleotides: TGTGCCAGCAGTTACTCGATGGACGGCTACAATGAGCAGTTCTTC.

This clonotype was picked up many times. This sequence joins TRBV12-3 or TRBV12-4 and TRBJ2-5, with D unclear. This CDR3 has 12 amino acids. V lost 6 bases and J lost 5, with 10 bases in between. Here the CDR3 reads CASSPQFETQYF. DNA of the CDR3: TGTGCCAGCAGCCCCCAATTCGAGACCCAGTACTTC.

Ten or more counts support this clonotype. The chain's CDR3 is CASSPDRRNTEAFF. CDR3 in DNA: TGTGCCAGCAGTCCGGACAGGAGGAACACTGAAGCTTTCTTT. V is TRBV12-3 or TRBV12-4 and J is TRBJ1-1, with TRBD1 matching over 7 bases. Germline trimming cut 5 bases from V and 1 base from J; bases unmatched to any gene: 4. The CDR3 is 14 amino acids.

This rearrangement joins TRBV5-5 to TRBJ2-2; TRBD1 agrees at 8 bases. Germline assignment: CDR1 SGHKS and CDR2 YYEKEE (reference sequence). The J segment lost 1 base and the V segment lost 0 bases, leaving 5 bases of the junction unmatched. The CDR3 sequence is 17 residues long. CDR3 sequence reads: CASSLAQGAVNTGELFF. The CDR3 DNA follows: TGTGCCAGCAGCTTGGCGCAGGGGGCAGTGAACACCGGGGAGCTGTTTTTT.

Regarding this clonotype: A read error may explain this, as a much larger clone is one base away. This chain uses TRBV4-3 with TRBJ1-1; D unclear. The CDR3 is 14 residues long. Germline CDR1 is LGHNA and CDR2 is YSLEER. The CDR3 sequence: CASSYDTWNTKAFF. The CDR3, as DNA: TGCGCCAGCAGCTACGACACATGGAACACTAAAGCTTTCTTT.

On this clonotype: Mismatch with germline at one junction end may stem from a read error. The gene calls are TRBV7-3 and TRBJ1-2; D is unclear. CDR3 size: 13 residues. Germline loops: CDR1 SGHTA, CDR2 FQGTGA. The CDR3 coding sequence is TGTGTCAGCAAACTAACTGAAGGAGGCGGCTACACCTTC. As protein: CVSKLTEGGGYTF.

This clonotype was recorded at least ten times. The CDR3 protein is CASSTGQGGSEAFF. DNA for the CDR3: TGCGCCAGCAGCACCGGACAGGGGGGGTCTGAAGCTTTCTTT. The gene calls are TRBV10-1 and TRBJ1-1; 10 nucleotides line up with TRBD1. CDR3 length: 14 residues. Trimming cost V 6 bases and J 6 bases; bases outside gene matches: 7. Germline values: CDR1 WNHNN, CDR2 SYGVQD (reference sequence).

The rearrangement links TRBV20-1 to TRBJ2-5; TRBD2 matches 13 bases. V shed 6 bases, J shed 5 bases, and the junction held 9 bases outside the gene matches. The CDR3 covers 15 residues. Germline CDR1 reads DFQATT; CDR2 reads SNEGSKA (reference sequence). The CDR3, as DNA: TGCAGTGCCTCAGGACTAGCGGGAGTCGGGGAGACCCAGTACTTC. Encoded protein: CSASGLAGVGETQYF.